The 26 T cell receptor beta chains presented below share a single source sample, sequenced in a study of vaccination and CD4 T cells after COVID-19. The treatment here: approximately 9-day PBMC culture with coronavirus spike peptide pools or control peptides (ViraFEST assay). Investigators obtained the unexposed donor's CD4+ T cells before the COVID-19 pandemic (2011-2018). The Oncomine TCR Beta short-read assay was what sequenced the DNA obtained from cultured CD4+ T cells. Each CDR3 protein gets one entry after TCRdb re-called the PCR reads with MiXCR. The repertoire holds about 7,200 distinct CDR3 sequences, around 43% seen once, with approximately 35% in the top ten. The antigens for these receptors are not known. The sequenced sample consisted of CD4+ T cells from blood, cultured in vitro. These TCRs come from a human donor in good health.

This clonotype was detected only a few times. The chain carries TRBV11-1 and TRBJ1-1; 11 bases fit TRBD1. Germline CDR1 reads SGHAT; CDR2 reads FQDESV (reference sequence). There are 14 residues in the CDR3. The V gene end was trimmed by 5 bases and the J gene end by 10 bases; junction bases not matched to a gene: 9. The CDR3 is CASSPGQGASGAFF. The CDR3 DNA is TGTGCCAGCAGCCCCGGACAGGGGGCGTCTGGAGCTTTCTTT.

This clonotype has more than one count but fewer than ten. The CDR3 sequence is CATSEPTSGMSTDTQYF. DNA of the CDR3: TGTGCCACCAGTGAGCCGACTAGCGGAATGAGCACAGATACGCAGTATTTT. The chain links TRBV24-1 to TRBJ2-3, with TRBD2 matching 9 bases. The CDR3 is 17 amino acids. V lost 4 bases, J lost 0 bases, and 7 bases stayed unmatched. CDR1 and CDR2 (germline): KGHDR, SFDVKD.

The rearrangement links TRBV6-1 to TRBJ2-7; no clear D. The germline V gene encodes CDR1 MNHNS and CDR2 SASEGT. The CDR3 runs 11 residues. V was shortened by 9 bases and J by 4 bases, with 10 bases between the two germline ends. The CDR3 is CASAFGYEQYF. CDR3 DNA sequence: TGTGCCAGTGCATTCGGTTACGAGCAGTACTTC.

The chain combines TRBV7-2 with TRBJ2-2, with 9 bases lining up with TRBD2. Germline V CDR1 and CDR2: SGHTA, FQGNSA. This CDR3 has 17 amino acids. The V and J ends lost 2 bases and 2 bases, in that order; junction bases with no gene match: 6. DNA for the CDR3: TGTGCCAGCAGCTTATACCGTAGCGGGGGAAACACCGGGGAGCTGTTTTTT. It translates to CASSLYRSGGNTGELFF.

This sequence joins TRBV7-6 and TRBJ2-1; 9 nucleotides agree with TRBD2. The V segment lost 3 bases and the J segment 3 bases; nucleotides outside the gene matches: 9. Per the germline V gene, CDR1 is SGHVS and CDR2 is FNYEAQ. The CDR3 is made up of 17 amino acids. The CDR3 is CASSLEYSGSLYNEQFF. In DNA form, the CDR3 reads TGTGCCAGCAGCTTGGAATATAGCGGGAGTCTCTACAATGAGCAGTTCTTC.

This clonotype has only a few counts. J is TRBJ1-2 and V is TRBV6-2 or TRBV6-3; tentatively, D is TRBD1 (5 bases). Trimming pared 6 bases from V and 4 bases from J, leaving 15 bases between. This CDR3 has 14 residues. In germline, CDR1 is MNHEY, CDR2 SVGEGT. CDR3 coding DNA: TGTGCCAGCAGCCACTTCGGGGCAGGCTATGGCTACACCTTC. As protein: CASSHFGAGYGYTF.

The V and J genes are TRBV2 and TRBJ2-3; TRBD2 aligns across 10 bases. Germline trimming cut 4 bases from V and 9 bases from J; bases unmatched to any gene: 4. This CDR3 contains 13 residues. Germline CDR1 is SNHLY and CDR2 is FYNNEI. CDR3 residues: CASSAALAGTQYF. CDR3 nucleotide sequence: TGTGCCAGCAGTGCCGCACTAGCGGGGACGCAGTATTTT.

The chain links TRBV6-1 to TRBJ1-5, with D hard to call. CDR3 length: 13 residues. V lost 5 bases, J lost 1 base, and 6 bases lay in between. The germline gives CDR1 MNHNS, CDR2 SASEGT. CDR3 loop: CASSRRSNQPQHF. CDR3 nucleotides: TGTGCCAGCAGTAGGAGAAGCAATCAGCCCCAGCATTTT.

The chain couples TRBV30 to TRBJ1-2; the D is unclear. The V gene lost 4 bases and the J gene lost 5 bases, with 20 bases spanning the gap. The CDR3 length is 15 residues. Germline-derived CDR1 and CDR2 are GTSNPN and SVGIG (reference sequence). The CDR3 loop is CAWIWAGPSAYGYTF. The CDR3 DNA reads TGTGCCTGGATCTGGGCCGGACCCTCGGCATATGGCTACACCTTC.

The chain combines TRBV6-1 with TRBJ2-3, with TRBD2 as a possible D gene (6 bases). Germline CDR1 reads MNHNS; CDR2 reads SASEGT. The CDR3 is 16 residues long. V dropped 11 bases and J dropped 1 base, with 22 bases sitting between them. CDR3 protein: CASRRGKVIGTDTQYF. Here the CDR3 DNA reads TGTGCCTCCCGCCGGGGGAAGGTAATAGGCACAGATACGCAGTATTTT.

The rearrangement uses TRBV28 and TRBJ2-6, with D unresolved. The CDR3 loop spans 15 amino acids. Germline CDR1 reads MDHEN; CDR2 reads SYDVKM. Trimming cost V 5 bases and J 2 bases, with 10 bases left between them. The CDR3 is CASSPGGPGANVLTF. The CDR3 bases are TGTGCCAGCAGTCCCGGCGGCCCTGGGGCCAACGTCCTGACTTTC.

CDR3 DNA sequence: TGTGCCAGCAGTTACTGGGGGACCGGGACACGGAGCTCCTACGAGCAGTACTTC. It translates to CASSYWGTGTRSSYEQYF. This sequence joins TRBV6-5 and TRBJ2-7; tentatively, D is TRBD1 (6 bases). The V gene lost 1 base and the J gene lost 0 bases, with 19 bases spanning the gap. The CDR3 covers 18 residues. From germline, CDR1 is MNHEY and CDR2 SVGAGI.

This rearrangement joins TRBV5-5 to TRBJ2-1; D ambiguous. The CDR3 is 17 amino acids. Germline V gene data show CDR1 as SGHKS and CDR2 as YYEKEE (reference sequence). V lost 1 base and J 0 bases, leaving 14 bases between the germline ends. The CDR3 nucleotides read TGTGCCAGCAGCTTGAGGTTGCGGACCCTCTCCTACAATGAGCAGTTCTTC. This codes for CASSLRLRTLSYNEQFF.

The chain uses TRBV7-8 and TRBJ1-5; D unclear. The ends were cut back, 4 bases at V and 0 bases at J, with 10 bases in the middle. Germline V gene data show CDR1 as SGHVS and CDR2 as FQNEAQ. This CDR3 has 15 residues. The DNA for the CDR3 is TGTGCCAGCAGCTCGGACGGAGATAGCAATCAGCCCCAGCATTTT. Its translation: CASSSDGDSNQPQHF.

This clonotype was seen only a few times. The DNA for the CDR3 is TGTGCCAGCAGCTTTACAGAGACCCAGTACTTC. It specifies CASSFTETQYF. The J gene is TRBJ2-5, the V gene TRBV7-2; no definite D call. The CDR3 has 11 amino acids. V was trimmed by 3 bases and J by 4 bases, leaving 3 bases between them. Germline V CDR1 and CDR2: SGHTA, FQGNSA.

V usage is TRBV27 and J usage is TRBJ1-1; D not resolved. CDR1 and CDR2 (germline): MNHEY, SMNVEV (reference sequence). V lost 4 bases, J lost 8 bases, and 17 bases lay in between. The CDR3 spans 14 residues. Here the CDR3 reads CASSSQRRHVEAFF. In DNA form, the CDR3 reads TGTGCCAGCAGTTCTCAAAGAAGACACGTCGAAGCTTTCTTT.

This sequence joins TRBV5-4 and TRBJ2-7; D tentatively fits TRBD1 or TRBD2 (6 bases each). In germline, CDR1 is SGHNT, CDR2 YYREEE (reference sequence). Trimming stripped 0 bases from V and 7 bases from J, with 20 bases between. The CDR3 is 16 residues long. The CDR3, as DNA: TGTGCCAGCAGCTTGGCCGAGGGGGGCAGGTCGGGGGAGCAGTACTTC. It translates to CASSLAEGGRSGEQYF.

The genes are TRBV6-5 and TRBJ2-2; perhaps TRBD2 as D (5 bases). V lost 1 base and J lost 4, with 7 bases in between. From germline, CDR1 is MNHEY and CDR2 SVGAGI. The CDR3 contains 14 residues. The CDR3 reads CASSYFGGTGELFF. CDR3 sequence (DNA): TGTGCCAGCAGTTACTTTGGAGGCACCGGGGAGCTGTTTTTT.

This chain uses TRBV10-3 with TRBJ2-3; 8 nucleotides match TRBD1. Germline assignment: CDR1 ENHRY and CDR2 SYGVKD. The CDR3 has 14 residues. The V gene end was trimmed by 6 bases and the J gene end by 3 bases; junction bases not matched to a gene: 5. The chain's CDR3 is CAIRKTGGTDTQYF. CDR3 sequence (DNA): TGTGCCATCAGGAAAACAGGGGGAACAGATACGCAGTATTTT.

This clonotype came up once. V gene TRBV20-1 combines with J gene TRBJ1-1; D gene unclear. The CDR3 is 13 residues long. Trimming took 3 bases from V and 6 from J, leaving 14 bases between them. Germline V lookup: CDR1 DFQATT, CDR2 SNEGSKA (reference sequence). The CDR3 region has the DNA TGCAGTGCTAGTACTGATACTAACTCTGAAGCTTTCTTT. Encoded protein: CSASTDTNSEAFF.

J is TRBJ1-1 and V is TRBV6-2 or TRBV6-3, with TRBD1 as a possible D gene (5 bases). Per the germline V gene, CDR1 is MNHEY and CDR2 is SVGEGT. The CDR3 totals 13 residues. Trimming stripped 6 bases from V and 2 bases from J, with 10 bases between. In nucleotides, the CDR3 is TGTGCCAGCAGATCGACAGCTAACACTGAAGCTTTCTTT. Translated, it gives CASRSTANTEAFF.

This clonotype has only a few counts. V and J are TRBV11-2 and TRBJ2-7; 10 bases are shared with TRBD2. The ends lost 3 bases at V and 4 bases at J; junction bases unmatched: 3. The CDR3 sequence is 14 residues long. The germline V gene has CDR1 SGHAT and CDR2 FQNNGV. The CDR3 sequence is CASSFSGGTYEQYF. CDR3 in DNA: TGTGCCAGCAGCTTTAGCGGGGGGACATACGAGCAGTACTTC.

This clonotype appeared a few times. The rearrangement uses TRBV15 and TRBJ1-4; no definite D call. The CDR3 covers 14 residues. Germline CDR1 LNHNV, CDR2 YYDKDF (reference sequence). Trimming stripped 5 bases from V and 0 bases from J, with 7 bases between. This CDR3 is CATSPRSTNEKLFF. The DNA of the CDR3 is TGTGCCACCAGCCCAAGGTCAACTAATGAAAAACTGTTTTTT.

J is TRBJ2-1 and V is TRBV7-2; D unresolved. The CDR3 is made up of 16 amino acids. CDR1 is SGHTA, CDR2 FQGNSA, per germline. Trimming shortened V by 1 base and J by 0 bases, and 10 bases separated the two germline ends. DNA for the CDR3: TGTGCCAGCAGCTTAGTTGGGGAACCCTCCTACAATGAGCAGTTCTTC. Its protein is CASSLVGEPSYNEQFF.

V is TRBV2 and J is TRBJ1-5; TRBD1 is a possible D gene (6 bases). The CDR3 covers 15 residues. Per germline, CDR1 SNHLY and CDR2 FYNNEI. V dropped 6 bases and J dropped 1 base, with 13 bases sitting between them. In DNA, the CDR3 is TGTGCCAGCAGCACAGGGCTCGGAAGCAATCAGCCCCAGCATTTT. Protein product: CASSTGLGSNQPQHF.

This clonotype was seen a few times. In nucleotides, the CDR3 is TGTGCCAGCAGGCGGGACATCCGCGCTTTCTTT. Its protein product is CASRRDIRAFF. The chain recombines TRBV6-1 with TRBJ1-1, with D perhaps matching TRBD1 (6 bases). V lost 6 bases and J 11 bases, leaving 13 bases between the germline ends. The length of the CDR3 is 11 residues. CDR1 MNHNS and CDR2 SASEGT come from the germline V gene.